These 21 T cell receptor beta chains share one sample of origin, sequenced in a study of T cells in localized non-small cell lung cancer (TCRdb year 2020). The library was built by means of the immunoSEQ multiplex PCR assay. In TCRdb, the immuneACCESS table is reduced to in-frame sequences with V and J assigned. These tables do not hold every clone; where another copy was compared, an unresolved V gene accounts for under half, and the others remain unexplained. This sample holds around 17,000 clones; around 89% were observed only once. Of the sample, about 1.1% is held by the ten largest clones. The sample was peripheral blood mononuclear cells, taken before any cancer treatment. These receptors came from a woman aged 35 to 70 with stage III lung adenocarcinoma.

The rearrangement joins TRBV6-6 to TRBJ1-6, with D possibly TRBD1 on 5 matching bases. The CDR3 has 15 residues. The germline CDR1 and CDR2 sequences are MNHNY and SVGAGI (reference sequence). V was pared by 7 bases and J by 7 bases, with 17 bases between. As DNA, the CDR3 is TGTGCCAGCACCCCGGAGGGGCGCGTGAATTCACCCCTCCACTTT. Its translation is CASTPEGRVNSPLHF.

This chain uses TRBV9 with TRBJ2-1, with 7 bases identical to TRBD2. The CDR3 has 17 residues. V shed 1 base and J 0 bases; nucleotides not matched to a gene: 7. Germline assignment: CDR1 SGDLS and CDR2 YYNGEE. The CDR3 loop reads CASSVSLRGNSYNEQFF. The CDR3 coding sequence is TGTGCCAGCAGCGTAAGTTTGCGGGGGAACTCCTACAATGAGCAGTTCTTC.

The CDR3 sequence: CASSLLLTSTDTQYF. For the CDR3, the DNA is TGTGCCAGCAGCTTACTCTTAACTAGCACAGATACGCAGTATTTT. This rearrangement joins TRBV7-3 to TRBJ2-3; D gene unclear. This CDR3 region has 15 residues. CDR1 SGHTA and CDR2 FQGTGA come from the germline V gene. Trimming took 2 bases from V and 0 from J, leaving 9 bases between them.

The chain recombines TRBV6-6 with TRBJ1-2; D is unclear. CDR1 MNHNY and CDR2 SVGAGI come from the germline V gene (reference sequence). This CDR3 spans 16 amino acids. V was trimmed by 5 bases and J by 4 bases, leaving 20 bases between them. The CDR3 here is CASSRLARMFVYGYTF. CDR3 nucleotides: TGTGCCAGCAGTAGGCTGGCCCGTATGTTTGTCTATGGCTACACCTTC.

This clone has just one count. The rearrangement links TRBV5-4 to TRBJ2-3; possibly TRBD1 or TRBD2 for D (5 bases each). V was clipped by 5 bases and J by 2 bases, with 9 bases between them. Germline-derived CDR1 and CDR2 are SGHNT and YYREEE (reference sequence). The CDR3 consists of 13 residues. This chain's CDR3 is CASREGHTDTQYF. The CDR3 DNA reads TGTGCCAGCAGAGAGGGGCACACAGATACGCAGTATTTT.

This clone turned up a few times. The gene calls are TRBV30 and TRBJ1-5; TRBD1 might be the D (6 bases). Germline V lookup: CDR1 GTSNPN, CDR2 SVGIG (reference sequence). The ends were cut back, 4 bases at V and 4 bases at J, with 11 bases in the middle. The CDR3 loop spans 13 amino acids. The DNA of the CDR3 is TGTGCCTGGACGGGGGGCCCGAATCAGCCCCAGCATTTT. Translated, it gives CAWTGGPNQPQHF. The full variable domain, completed using reference TRBV30 and TRBJ1-5, is SQTIHQWPATLVQPVGSPLSLECTVEGTSNPNLYWYRQAAGRGLQLLFYSVGIGQISSEVPQNLSASRPQDRQFILSSKKLLLSDSGFYLCAWTGGPNQPQHFGDGTRLSIL.

The chain has TRBV5-1 and TRBJ2-1; D tentatively reads TRBD1 or TRBD2 (5 bases each). CDR3 length: 13 residues. From germline, CDR1 is SGHRS and CDR2 YFSETQ. Trimming took off 5 bases at V and 5 bases at J, with 11 bases between the two ends. As DNA, the CDR3 is TGCGCCAGCAGTAGGGACGGTGACAATGAGCAGTTCTTC. It yields the protein CASSRDGDNEQFF.

The J gene is TRBJ1-2, the V gene TRBV4-3; D is possibly TRBD1 (5 bases). This CDR3 is 16 amino acids long. Germline CDR1 is LGHNA and CDR2 is YSLEER. V was pared by 0 bases and J by 8 bases, with 19 bases between. Written as DNA, the CDR3 is TGCGCCAGCAGCCAAGATATGAGGGACTTGGTGAGGGGCTACACCTTC. Amino acid sequence: CASSQDMRDLVRGYTF.

This chain connects TRBV5-1 to TRBJ1-1, with a possible D match to TRBD1 (5 bases). The CDR3 is made up of 14 amino acids. The germline gives CDR1 SGHRS, CDR2 YFSETQ. Trimming took off 0 bases at V and 7 bases at J, with 13 bases between the two ends. The CDR3 region has the DNA TGCGCCAGCAGCTTGGAGGGGAGGAGAGATGAAGCTTTCTTT. Translated: CASSLEGRRDEAFF. Full variable domain (outside the CDR3, taken from reference TRBV5-1 and TRBJ1-1): KAGVTQTPRYLIKTRGQQVTLSCSPISGHRSVSWYQQTPGQGLQFLFEYFSETQRNKGNFPGRFSGRQFSNSRSEMNVSTLELGDSALYLCASSLEGRRDEAFFGQGTRLTVV.

This chain links TRBV12-5 with TRBJ2-5; D might be TRBD1 (5 bases). The length of the CDR3 is 14 residues. CDR1 and CDR2 (germline): LGHNT, FRNRAP. Trimming cost V 0 bases and J 3 bases, with 8 bases left between them. DNA for the CDR3: TGTGCTAGTGGTTTGGTACTGGACAAAGAGACCCAGTACTTC. Residues: CASGLVLDKETQYF.

This sequence joins TRBV6-6 and TRBJ1-1; possible D gene TRBD1, 5 bases. With 5 bases removed from V and 4 bases from J, the gap between germline ends came to 11 bases. CDR1 and CDR2 from the germline V gene are MNHNY and SVGAGI (reference sequence). The CDR3 covers 13 residues. The CDR3 DNA reads as TGTGCCAGCAGTGAGGACAAAACCACTGAAGCTTTCTTT. This translates into CASSEDKTTEAFF.

This chain joins TRBV5-4 and TRBJ2-1; D is undetermined. The CDR3 consists of 13 residues. The V gene's germline CDR1 is SGHNT and CDR2 YYREEE (reference sequence). V dropped 4 bases and J dropped 7 bases, with 12 bases sitting between them. CDR3 region: CASSSTRRNEQFF. CDR3 nucleotide sequence: TGTGCCAGCAGCAGTACCCGTAGGAATGAGCAGTTCTTC.

The rearrangement links TRBV7-2 to TRBJ2-5; 9 bases align to TRBD2. This CDR3 has 15 amino acids. V was clipped by 5 bases and J by 5 bases; unmatched bases: 9. Germline CDR1 and CDR2: SGHTA and FQGNSA. In DNA form, the CDR3 reads TGTGCCAGCAGCCCAGCGGGCGGGGGGGCCGAGACCCAGTACTTC. It yields the protein CASSPAGGGAETQYF.

This chain links TRBV10-1 with TRBJ2-3; no firm D call. Germline V gene sequence: CDR1 WNHNN, CDR2 SYGVQD (reference sequence). The ends were cut back, 0 bases at V and 7 bases at J, with 11 bases in the middle. This CDR3 comprises 14 residues. The CDR3 loop is CASSESHQKNTQYF. As DNA, the CDR3 is TGCGCCAGCAGTGAGTCCCATCAAAAGAATACGCAGTATTTT.

J is TRBJ1-5 and V is TRBV29-1, with D hard to call. Trimming shortened V by 6 bases and J by 9 bases, and 15 bases separated the two germline ends. Germline assignment: CDR1 SQVTM and CDR2 ANQGSEA. The CDR3 has 12 amino acids. CDR3 region: CSVRTAGGPQHF. In nucleotides, the CDR3 is TGCAGCGTCCGTACGGCGGGCGGGCCCCAGCATTTT.

This clone was detected once. In nucleotides, the CDR3 is TGTGCCAGCAGTTTAACAGGGGGCTATGCGGAGACCCAGTACTTC. Protein sequence: CASSLTGGYAETQYF. The V call is TRBV28, the J call TRBJ2-5; 9 nucleotides agree with TRBD1. There are 15 residues in the CDR3. Looked up from germline, CDR1 is MDHEN and CDR2 is SYDVKM. The junction had 6 bases not matched to a gene; V was cut back by 2 bases and J by 5 bases.

The rearrangement joins TRBV18 to TRBJ2-7, with 8 positions matching TRBD2. The V gene's germline CDR1 is KGHSH and CDR2 LQKENI. The CDR3 consists of 17 residues. The V segment lost 3 bases and the J segment 9 bases; nucleotides outside the gene matches: 19. As DNA, the CDR3 is TGTGCCAGCTCACCCGTCCTGGGTGAGGGGAACCTAGCGGGGCAGTACTTC. Translated, it gives CASSPVLGEGNLAGQYF. Based on the CDR3 plus reference TRBV18 and TRBJ2-7, the full variable domain is NAGVMQNPRHLVRRRGQEARLRCSPMKGHSHVYWYRQLPEEGLKFMVYLQKENIIDESGMPKERFSAEFPKEGPSILRIQQVVRGDSAAYFCASSPVLGEGNLAGQYFGPGTRLTVT.

This clone appeared a single time. The chain couples TRBV15 to TRBJ2-1; no firm D call. The V end was cut by 0 bases, the J end by 5 bases, with 23 bases between. In germline, CDR1 is LNHNV, CDR2 YYDKDF (reference sequence). The CDR3 sequence is 19 residues long. DNA for the CDR3: TGTGCCACCAGCAGAGATCGGTTCCCAGTCCTACGATCGGACAATGAGCAGTTCTTC. Its protein product is CATSRDRFPVLRSDNEQFF.

V and J are TRBV7-2 and TRBJ2-5; no firm D call. V lost 5 bases, J lost 5 bases, and 12 bases lay in between. Germline-derived CDR1 and CDR2 are SGHTA and FQGNSA. CDR3 length: 13 amino acids. The CDR3 here is CASSPAVAETQYF. The CDR3 bases are TGTGCCAGCAGCCCGGCGGTCGCGGAGACCCAGTACTTC.

The chain is built from TRBV2 and TRBJ1-2; 10 nucleotides agree with TRBD1. The CDR3 is 13 residues long. CDR1 and CDR2 from the germline V gene are SNHLY and FYNNEI. V was pared by 6 bases and J by 6 bases, with 4 bases of the junction left unmatched. CDR3 nucleotide sequence: TGTGCCAGCAGAGCCGGGACAGGGGATGGCTACACCTTC. This gives the protein CASRAGTGDGYTF. The whole variable domain, filled in from reference TRBV2 and TRBJ1-2, reads EPEVTQTPSHQVTQMGQEVILRCVPISNHLYFYWYRQILGQKVEFLVSFYNNEISEKSEIFDDQFSVERPDGSNFTLKIRSTKLEDSAMYFCASRAGTGDGYTFGSGTRLTVV.

The chain combines TRBV19 with TRBJ2-3; D is uncertain. Trimming shortened V by 5 bases and J by 1 base, and 10 bases separated the two germline ends. This CDR3 is built from 14 residues. Germline loops: CDR1 LNHDA, CDR2 SQIVND (reference sequence). The CDR3 bases are TGTGCCAGTAGTCGATCGTGGGGCACAGATACGCAGTATTTT. It codes for CASSRSWGTDTQYF.